The 21 T cell receptor beta chains below were found in one sample sequenced in a study of cytomegalovirus exposure and HLA in healthy donors. PCR involved 60 Vbeta and 13 Jbeta primers. Assay used: immunoSEQ multiplex PCR; TCRdb lists only in-frame clones, some missing. Of 65,000 to 85,000 clones listed, around two thirds were seen once; the top ten hold approximately 5%. Sequencing was carried out using PBMCs. These receptors all come from a man aged 55-75 years in good health and CMV-seropositive.

This rearrangement joins TRBV19 to TRBJ2-1; perhaps TRBD1 as D (5 bases). Germline V gene lookup returns CDR1 LNHDA and CDR2 SQIVND (reference sequence). The CDR3 sequence is 17 residues long. The V end lost 1 base, the J end lost 0 bases, and 13 bases lay between the germline ends. In DNA, the CDR3 is TGTGCCAGTAGTATAGGAAGGGGAACGGGCTCCTACAATGAGCAGTTCTTC. This translates into CASSIGRGTGSYNEQFF.

V usage is TRBV29-1 and J usage is TRBJ2-4; 7 bases are a match to TRBD2. V shed 7 bases and J 7 bases; nucleotides not matched to a gene: 13. The germline CDR1 and CDR2 sequences are SQVTM and ANQGSEA. CDR3 length: 14 amino acids. CDR3 sequence reads: CSASAGASRNIQYF. CDR3 sequence (DNA): TGCAGCGCTTCCGCGGGAGCCTCGAGGAACATTCAGTACTTC.

The chain employs TRBV11-2 and TRBJ2-2, with D possibly matching TRBD2 (6 bases). V shed 6 bases and J shed 5 bases, with 10 bases lying between them. CDR3 length: 13 amino acids. CDR1 and CDR2 (germline): SGHAT, FQNNGV. The CDR3 loop is CASRSGLTGELFF. For the CDR3, the DNA is TGTGCCAGCAGGTCTGGACTAACCGGGGAGCTGTTTTTT.

There are a few counts of this clone. The chain couples TRBV28 to TRBJ2-7, with a tentative D call TRBD2 (5 bases). The length of the CDR3 is 14 residues. Trimming removed 8 bases from V and 0 bases from J, with 14 bases in between. CDR1 and CDR2 from the germline V gene are MDHEN and SYDVKM. CDR3 coding DNA: TGTGCCAGCTGGGGAGTTTTGAGCTCCTACGAGCAGTACTTC. Protein sequence: CASWGVLSSYEQYF.

This chain joins TRBV4-1 and TRBJ2-5; 8 bases agree with TRBD1. V dropped 1 base and J dropped 5; count of bases not matched to a gene: 9. The CDR3 is 16 residues long. Germline CDR1 MGHRA, CDR2 YSYEKL. CDR3 sequence (DNA): TGCGCCAGCAGCCAAGCTCTCAGGGGGCCAGAGGAGACCCAGTACTTC. Amino acids: CASSQALRGPEETQYF.

This clone appeared a few times. This chain links TRBV18 with TRBJ2-7; 7 bases line up with TRBD2. The CDR3 is 15 residues long. With 1 base clipped from V and 0 bases from J, the junction kept 3 bases outside the gene matches. Germline assignment: CDR1 KGHSH and CDR2 LQKENI. The CDR3 DNA follows: TGTGCCAGCTCACCACTTGGGGAGGGCTCCTACGAGCAGTACTTC. Amino acids: CASSPLGEGSYEQYF.

The rearrangement joins TRBV7-8 to TRBJ2-7; weak D call: TRBD1 (6 bases). Germline CDR1 SGHVS, CDR2 FQNEAQ. The CDR3 has 13 amino acids. V was clipped by 3 bases and J by 3 bases, with 9 bases between them. The CDR3 DNA is TGTGCCAGCAGCTTCCGGGACATCTACGAGCAGTACTTC. Protein: CASSFRDIYEQYF.

This clone was seen only a few times. The chain uses TRBV6-1 and TRBJ1-1; weak D call: TRBD1 (5 bases). This CDR3 has 12 amino acids. Germline CDR1 reads MNHNS; CDR2 reads SASEGT. V was cut by 6 bases and J by 2 bases, with 7 bases left in between. The CDR3 protein is CASSGGNTEAFF. The CDR3 DNA follows: TGTGCCAGCAGCGGGGGAAACACTGAAGCTTTCTTT.

The chain has TRBV5-4 and TRBJ2-3; 7 bases match TRBD2. This CDR3 is built from 16 residues. Trimming took 1 base from V and 2 from J; bases not matched to a gene: 7. Germline lookup yields CDR1 SGHNT and CDR2 YYREEE (reference sequence). CDR3 amino acids: CASSLIGAGLTDTQYF. The CDR3 region has the DNA TGTGCCAGCAGCTTGATTGGAGCGGGACTCACAGATACGCAGTATTTT.

The chain has TRBV6-1 and TRBJ2-5; the match to TRBD1 covers 8 bases. CDR3 length: 16 amino acids. CDR1 and CDR2 from the germline V gene are MNHNS and SASEGT. V trimming: 4 bases; J trimming: 5 bases; junction bases outside the gene matches: 12. CDR3 DNA: TGTGCCAGCAGTGTCGAATGGCAGGGGGCGAGGGAGACCCAGTACTTC. Translated, it gives CASSVEWQGARETQYF.

The chain couples TRBV7-2 to TRBJ2-7, with TRBD1 identical over 9 bases. The germline V gene encodes CDR1 SGHTA and CDR2 FQGNSA. The junction had 11 bases not matched to a gene; V was cut back by 5 bases and J by 6 bases. CDR3 length: 15 amino acids. CDR3 in amino acids: CASSPRPGQGSEQYF. In DNA, the CDR3 is TGTGCCAGCAGCCCAAGACCGGGACAGGGCTCCGAGCAGTACTTC.

Only one count was recorded for this clone. The rearrangement links TRBV5-6 to TRBJ1-5, with D maybe TRBD1 (5 bases). The CDR3 extends over 16 amino acids. Trimming took off 0 bases at V and 0 bases at J, with 10 bases between the two ends. Germline loops: CDR1 SGHDT, CDR2 YYEEEE. The CDR3 coding sequence is TGTGCCAGCAGCTTGGCGGTTAGGGGTAGCAATCAGCCCCAGCATTTT. Its translation is CASSLAVRGSNQPQHF. The full variable domain, rest sourced from reference TRBV5-6 and TRBJ1-5, is DAGVTQSPTHLIKTRGQQVTLRCSPKSGHDTVSWYQQALGQGPQFIFQYYEEEERQRGNFPDRFSGHQFPNYSSELNVNALLLGDSALYLCASSLAVRGSNQPQHFGDGTRLSIL.

V usage is TRBV7-6 and J usage is TRBJ2-5; 7 nucleotides match TRBD1. Per the germline V gene, CDR1 is SGHVS and CDR2 is FNYEAQ. V lost 2 bases and J lost 2; bases outside the gene matches: 11. The CDR3 sequence is 17 residues long. The CDR3: CASSLHKTGAAQETQYF. The CDR3 DNA is TGTGCCAGCAGCTTACATAAAACAGGGGCCGCTCAAGAGACCCAGTACTTC. Supplemented by reference TRBV7-6 and TRBJ2-5, the full variable domain reads GAGVSQSPRYKVTKRGQDVALRCDPISGHVSLYWYRQALGQGPEFLTYFNYEAQQDKSGLPNDRFSAERPEGSISTLTIQRTEQRDSAMYRCASSLHKTGAAQETQYFGPGTRLLVL.

The V and J genes are TRBV6-1 and TRBJ1-1; D unclear. Germline V gene data show CDR1 as MNHNS and CDR2 as SASEGT. V lost 1 base to trimming and J lost 4 bases, with 4 bases between them. The CDR3 totals 12 residues. DNA of the CDR3: TGTGCCAGCAGTGAAGGCGGCACTGAAGCTTTCTTT. It encodes CASSEGGTEAFF.

This clone has only one observation. The chain couples TRBV19 to TRBJ2-3; 9 bases fit TRBD2. CDR3 length equals 13 residues. Germline CDR1 and CDR2: LNHDA and SQIVND (reference sequence). Trimming took 6 bases from V and 6 from J; bases not matched to a gene: 4. The CDR3 is CASSKTSGDTQYF. The CDR3 DNA reads TGTGCCAGTAGCAAAACTAGCGGGGATACGCAGTATTTT.

The chain links TRBV30 to TRBJ2-1, with 7 bases aligning to TRBD2. Germline V gene sequence: CDR1 GTSNPN, CDR2 SVGIG (reference sequence). The CDR3 consists of 14 residues. Trimming removed 2 bases from V and 10 bases from J; junction bases left unmatched: 11. CDR3 loop: CAWSPGGKVAEQFF. Written as DNA, the CDR3 is TGTGCCTGGAGTCCGGGGGGAAAGGTAGCGGAGCAGTTCTTC.

This clone showed up just a few times. This sequence joins TRBV6-6 and TRBJ1-2; 7 positions agree with TRBD1. Germline assignment: CDR1 MNHNY and CDR2 SVGAGI (reference sequence). CDR3 size: 14 residues. V lost 4 bases, J lost 2 bases, and 4 bases stayed unmatched. The CDR3 protein is CASSSGTVNYGYTF. DNA for the CDR3: TGTGCCAGCAGTTCCGGGACAGTGAACTATGGCTACACCTTC.

V and J are TRBV7-9 and TRBJ2-3; D is possibly TRBD1 (6 bases). This CDR3 spans 15 amino acids. Germline CDR1 is SEHNR and CDR2 is FQNEAQ (reference sequence). V lost 5 bases and J lost 5, with 17 bases in between. CDR3 in amino acids: CASSSHRPGVDTQYF. CDR3 DNA sequence: TGTGCCAGCAGCAGCCATAGGCCAGGGGTAGATACGCAGTATTTT.

V is TRBV27 and J is TRBJ1-5, with 8 positions matching TRBD1. The CDR3 spans 14 residues. Germline lookup yields CDR1 MNHEY and CDR2 SMNVEV (reference sequence). V gave up 6 bases and J gave up 6 bases; unmatched junction bases: 7. The CDR3: CASRGGTGGQPQHF. The CDR3 nucleotides are TGTGCCAGCAGGGGGGGGACAGGCGGTCAGCCCCAGCATTTT.

The gene calls are TRBV30 and TRBJ2-2; 14 positions match TRBD2. Looked up from germline, CDR1 is GTSNPN and CDR2 is SVGIG (reference sequence). The CDR3 has 19 residues. Losses at the gene ends were 3 bases for V and 2 bases for J; bases not matched to a gene: 11. The CDR3 DNA is TGTGCCTGGAGGGTTCCCCCCGGGACTAGCGGGAGTAACACCGGGGAGCTGTTTTTT. This translates into CAWRVPPGTSGSNTGELFF.

The chain has TRBV4-3 and TRBJ2-7; 7 bases are a match to TRBD1. The V and J ends lost 0 bases and 4 bases, in that order; junction bases with no gene match: 6. CDR1 and CDR2 (germline): LGHNA, YSLEER. This CDR3 has 15 residues. Written as DNA, the CDR3 is TGCGCCAGCAGCCAAGATGGAGGACAGGATTACGAGCAGTACTTC. Its protein product is CASSQDGGQDYEQYF.